Shown below are 32 T cell receptor beta chains from a single sample sequenced in a study of blood T cell repertoires in COVID-19. Generated by immunoSEQ multiplex PCR, the TCRdb table keeps only in-frame clones and is missing some. The sample contains about 140,000 clones, approximately 80% of which appear only once. Material for sequencing was peripheral blood. These receptors originate from a woman older than 75 with active or convalescent COVID-19.

The CDR3 is CSVGNRQNTGELFF. In nucleotides, the CDR3 is TGCAGCGTTGGAAACAGACAGAACACCGGGGAGCTGTTTTTT. This chain joins TRBV29-1 and TRBJ2-2, with D hard to call. CDR3 length: 14 residues. Trimming left V 4 bases short and J 1 base short, with 10 bases between. Per the germline V gene, CDR1 is SQVTM and CDR2 is ANQGSEA.

There are many counts of this clone. The gene calls are TRBV3-1 (or the pseudogene TRBV3-2) and TRBJ2-2; 12 nucleotides align to TRBD2. Trimming at V came to 3 bases and at J to 2 bases, leaving 10 bases not matched to a gene. CDR1 and CDR2 from the germline V gene are LGHDT and YNNKEL (reference sequence). This CDR3 spans 19 amino acids. CDR3 sequence reads: CASSQERTSGVQNTGELFF. In DNA form, the CDR3 reads TGTGCCAGCAGCCAGGAAAGGACTAGCGGGGTCCAAAACACCGGGGAGCTGTTTTTT.

In this sample, this clone turned up a few times. The rearrangement links TRBV14 to TRBJ1-3; 7 nucleotides match TRBD1. V shed 1 base and J 5 bases; nucleotides not matched to a gene: 5. The V gene's germline CDR1 is SGHDN and CDR2 FVKESK. The CDR3 runs to 15 residues. CDR3 residues: CASSQGGGQRNTIYF. The DNA for the CDR3 is TGTGCCAGCAGCCAAGGAGGGGGCCAACGAAACACCATATATTTT.

The chain combines TRBV2 with TRBJ1-1, with TRBD1 identical over 7 bases. The ends lost 4 bases at V and 4 bases at J; junction bases unmatched: 6. Germline assignment: CDR1 SNHLY and CDR2 FYNNEI. CDR3 size: 14 residues. This CDR3 is CASSGLDRVTEAFF. CDR3 in DNA: TGTGCCAGCAGTGGTCTCGACAGGGTCACTGAAGCTTTCTTT. Drawing the rest from reference TRBV2 and TRBJ1-1, the complete variable domain is EPEVTQTPSHQVTQMGQEVILRCVPISNHLYFYWYRQILGQKVEFLVSFYNNEISEKSEIFDDQFSVERPDGSNFTLKIRSTKLEDSAMYFCASSGLDRVTEAFFGQGTRLTVV.

The table lists this clone with a few counts. V usage is TRBV5-1 and J usage is TRBJ1-3, with TRBD1 as a possible D gene (5 bases). The CDR3 has 15 amino acids. V was trimmed by 4 bases and J by 2 bases, leaving 13 bases between them. Germline assignment: CDR1 SGHRS and CDR2 YFSETQ. CDR3 bases: TGCGCCAGCAGCGCCCAGGGTCCTCCTGGAAACACCATATATTTT. Protein product: CASSAQGPPGNTIYF.

This rearrangement joins TRBV4-2 to TRBJ1-1; a weak D match, TRBD1 (6 bases). Germline CDR1 reads LGHNA; CDR2 reads YNFKEQ. This CDR3 is 17 amino acids long. The V gene lost 3 bases and the J gene lost 4 bases, with 21 bases spanning the gap. CDR3 loop: CASSHVSGGGLVTEAFF. The CDR3 DNA reads TGTGCCAGCAGCCATGTCTCGGGGGGCGGCCTAGTCACTGAAGCTTTCTTT.

The chain has TRBV14 and TRBJ1-1; a possible D gene is TRBD1 (5 bases). Trimming removed 2 bases at V and 4 bases at J, with 14 bases between. This CDR3 is built from 15 residues. Germline CDR1 reads SGHDN; CDR2 reads FVKESK. The CDR3 sequence is CASSQQGLRATEAFF. For the CDR3, the DNA is TGTGCCAGCAGCCAACAGGGCCTCCGGGCCACTGAAGCTTTCTTT.

The chain joins TRBV3-1 (or the pseudogene TRBV3-2) to TRBJ2-7; TRBD1 agrees at 9 bases. Germline CDR1 LGHDT, CDR2 YNNKEL (reference sequence). This CDR3 is built from 14 residues. Unmatched junction bases numbered 6, after V lost 3 bases and J lost 6 bases. This CDR3 reads CASSQGPTGGEQYF. For the CDR3, the DNA is TGTGCCAGCAGCCAGGGGCCGACAGGGGGCGAGCAGTACTTC.

This clone has a single count. The CDR3 region is CASSLAPTSGAGDTQYF. The CDR3, as DNA: TGTGCCAGCAGCTTAGCACCGACTAGCGGGGCGGGAGATACGCAGTATTTT. This chain links TRBV7-9 with TRBJ2-3, with TRBD2 identical over 11 bases. Germline loops: CDR1 SEHNR, CDR2 FQNEAQ (reference sequence). The CDR3 sequence is 17 residues long. V lost 0 bases and J lost 5; bases outside the gene matches: 7. The complete variable domain, with remaining parts taken from reference TRBV7-9 and TRBJ2-3, reads DTGVSQNPRHKITKRGQNVTFRCDPISEHNRLYWYRQTLGQGPEFLTYFQNEAQLEKSRLLSDRFSAERPKGSFSTLEIQRTEQGDSAMYLCASSLAPTSGAGDTQYFGPGTRLTVL.

The gene calls are TRBV3-1 (or the pseudogene TRBV3-2) and TRBJ1-1, with D possibly matching TRBD1 (6 bases). The CDR3 sequence is 13 residues long. CDR1 is LGHDT and CDR2 is YNNKEL in the germline V gene (reference sequence). The ends were cut back, 4 bases at V and 4 bases at J, with 10 bases in the middle. CDR3 nucleotide sequence: TGTGCCAGCAGCCTAAGGGGGTCCACTGAAGCTTTCTTT. Its protein product is CASSLRGSTEAFF.

The table lists this clone with a few counts. The chain's CDR3 is CASREDINEQFF. Written as DNA, the CDR3 is TGTGCCAGCAGAGAAGACATCAATGAGCAGTTCTTC. The V and J genes are TRBV12-3 or TRBV12-4 and TRBJ2-1; D not certain. The V end was cut by 6 bases, the J end by 6 bases, with 9 bases between. This CDR3 spans 12 amino acids.

In its sample, this clone was seen once. The chain joins TRBV7-2 to TRBJ2-3; TRBD2 agrees at 9 bases. CDR3 length equals 15 residues. The V segment lost 5 bases and the J segment 7 bases; nucleotides outside the gene matches: 10. The germline CDR1 and CDR2 sequences are SGHTA and FQGNSA. For the CDR3, the DNA is TGTGCCAGCAGCCCCTTGCGGGGGGGCCAGAATACGCAGTATTTT. It translates to CASSPLRGGQNTQYF. Together with reference TRBV7-2 and TRBJ2-3, the CDR3 gives the full variable domain: GAGVSQSPSNKVTEKGKDVELRCDPISGHTALYWYRQSLGQGLEFLIYFQGNSAPDKSGLPSDRFSAERTGGSVSTLTIQRTQQEDSAVYLCASSPLRGGQNTQYFGPGTRLTVL.

This chain joins TRBV9 and TRBJ2-2; TRBD2 agrees at 10 bases. J gave up 3 bases and V 4 bases, and 3 bases lay outside the gene matches. The length of the CDR3 is 15 residues. Germline V lookup: CDR1 SGDLS, CDR2 YYNGEE. The CDR3 DNA reads as TGTGCCAGCAGCCCACTAGCGGGGCACACCGGGGAGCTGTTTTTT. Translated, it gives CASSPLAGHTGELFF.

This CDR3 is CASSSGTGDTQYF. The CDR3 nucleotides read TGTGCCAGCAGTTCCGGGACAGGTGATACGCAGTATTTT. The rearrangement links TRBV12-3 or TRBV12-4 to TRBJ2-3; TRBD1 aligns across 8 bases. This CDR3 region has 13 residues. Losses at the gene ends were 4 bases for V and 6 bases for J; bases not matched to a gene: 3.

J is TRBJ2-5 and V is TRBV5-5, with 13 nucleotides matching TRBD2. The CDR3 runs 17 residues. V was pared by 0 bases and J by 5 bases, with 7 bases of the junction left unmatched. Germline V CDR1 and CDR2: SGHKS, YYEKEE (reference sequence). CDR3 amino acids: CASSLALAGGPRETQYF. The CDR3 nucleotides are TGTGCCAGCAGCTTGGCACTAGCGGGGGGGCCTCGGGAGACCCAGTACTTC.

The chain links TRBV12-3 or TRBV12-4 to TRBJ1-2; a weak D match, TRBD1 (5 bases). The CDR3 loop spans 13 amino acids. Trimming removed 5 bases from V and 2 bases from J, with 9 bases in between. CDR3 nucleotide sequence: TGTGCCAGCAGTGCTGACAGAAACTATGGCTACACCTTC. This sequence encodes CASSADRNYGYTF.

The chain recombines TRBV12-3 or TRBV12-4 with TRBJ2-7; D uncertain. Trimming cost V 6 bases and J 0 bases, with 3 bases left between them. The CDR3 is made up of 11 amino acids. The CDR3, as DNA: TGTGCCAGCAGCAACTCCTACGAGCAGTACTTC. It codes for CASSNSYEQYF.

V usage is TRBV6-6 and J usage is TRBJ1-2; D unresolved. This CDR3 is built from 15 residues. Germline loops: CDR1 MNHNY, CDR2 SVGAGI (reference sequence). Between the trimmed V and J ends, which lost 0 bases and 8 bases, there was a span of 16 bases. CDR3 region: CASSYSVSGPLGYTF. CDR3 nucleotide sequence: TGTGCCAGCAGTTACTCGGTCAGCGGCCCCCTGGGCTACACCTTC.

The chain links TRBV19 to TRBJ2-5; TRBD2 aligns across 7 bases. The CDR3 loop spans 13 amino acids. After removal of 4 bases from V and 10 bases from J, the junction contained 9 bases not matched to a gene. Per the germline V gene, CDR1 is LNHDA and CDR2 is SQIVND (reference sequence). The CDR3 nucleotides read TGTGCCAGTAGTACCGGTCCTAGCGGAATCCAGTACTTC. Its translation: CASSTGPSGIQYF.

This clone was picked up many times. The chain has TRBV12-5 and TRBJ2-7, with TRBD1 identical over 10 bases. V shed 5 bases, J shed 2 bases, and the junction held 6 bases outside the gene matches. The CDR3 covers 15 residues. Germline-derived CDR1 and CDR2 are LGHNT and FRNRAP. CDR3 sequence: CASGAGQGRAYEQYF. The CDR3 nucleotides are TGTGCTAGTGGTGCGGGACAGGGGCGAGCCTACGAGCAGTACTTC.

In its sample, this clone was seen once. This rearrangement joins TRBV12-3 or TRBV12-4 to TRBJ2-7; D might be TRBD2 (5 bases). V lost 2 bases and J lost 7, with 12 bases in between. This CDR3 spans 13 amino acids. In DNA, the CDR3 is TGTGCCAGCAGTTTACTGATCCGAGGGGAGCAGTACTTC. It codes for CASSLLIRGEQYF.

The chain couples TRBV14 to TRBJ1-5, with a weak D call TRBD1 (6 bases). The CDR3 length is 14 residues. Trimming took 3 bases from V and 6 from J, leaving 12 bases between them. Germline V gene lookup returns CDR1 SGHDN and CDR2 FVKESK. CDR3 region: CASSQGGLGQPQHF. Written as DNA, the CDR3 is TGTGCCAGCAGCCAGGGGGGGCTGGGTCAGCCCCAGCATTTT.

V and J are TRBV6-5 and TRBJ1-4, with 7 bases lining up with TRBD1. The CDR3 consists of 14 residues. The germline V gene encodes CDR1 MNHEY and CDR2 SVGAGI. J was trimmed by 1 base and V by 8 bases; bases with no gene match: 4. CDR3 amino acids: CASGQGGTNEKLFF. The DNA of the CDR3 is TGTGCCAGCGGGCAGGGGGGAACTAATGAAAAACTGTTTTTT.

V usage is TRBV7-9 and J usage is TRBJ2-7; D not certain. This CDR3 spans 13 amino acids. Trimming took 4 bases from V and 0 from J, leaving 7 bases between them. CDR1 and CDR2 from the germline V gene are SEHNR and FQNEAQ (reference sequence). CDR3 sequence: CASSSKSSYEQYF. The CDR3 DNA sequence: TGTGCCAGCAGCTCTAAAAGCTCCTACGAGCAGTACTTC. Together with reference TRBV7-9 and TRBJ2-7, the CDR3 gives the full variable domain: DTGVSQNPRHKITKRGQNVTFRCDPISEHNRLYWYRQTLGQGPEFLTYFQNEAQLEKSRLLSDRFSAERPKGSFSTLEIQRTEQGDSAMYLCASSSKSSYEQYFGPGTRLTVT.

The chain joins TRBV7-2 to TRBJ1-3; 7 nucleotides align to TRBD1. This CDR3 region has 17 residues. CDR1 is SGHTA and CDR2 is FQGNSA in the germline V gene. Trimming at V came to 2 bases and at J to 5 bases, leaving 12 bases not matched to a gene. This chain's CDR3 is CASSLLGTATVRNTIYF. In DNA form, the CDR3 reads TGTGCCAGCAGCTTATTGGGGACAGCAACTGTAAGAAACACCATATATTTT.

The rearrangement links TRBV14 to TRBJ1-3; the D gene is possibly TRBD1 (6 bases). This CDR3 has 16 amino acids. Germline V gene lookup returns CDR1 SGHDN and CDR2 FVKESK. V lost 2 bases and J 0 bases, leaving 11 bases between the germline ends. This chain's CDR3 is CASSQFRTVSGNTIYF. CDR3 nucleotides: TGTGCCAGCAGCCAATTCCGGACAGTCTCTGGAAACACCATATATTTT.

The chain recombines TRBV9 with TRBJ1-1; weak D call: TRBD1 (6 bases). The CDR3 consists of 14 residues. Per the germline V gene, CDR1 is SGDLS and CDR2 is YYNGEE. V was clipped by 4 bases and J by 0 bases, with 10 bases between them. CDR3 amino acids: CASSPGQLNTEAFF. DNA of the CDR3: TGTGCCAGCAGCCCCGGACAGCTGAACACTGAAGCTTTCTTT.

The chain combines TRBV30 with TRBJ2-2; tentative D call: TRBD1 (6 bases). Germline lookup yields CDR1 GTSNPN and CDR2 SVGIG (reference sequence). This CDR3 has 16 residues. V gave up 0 bases and J gave up 2 bases, with 13 bases separating them. The CDR3 here is CAWSVGPGVNTGELFF. CDR3 DNA sequence: TGTGCCTGGAGTGTAGGTCCAGGGGTCAACACCGGGGAGCTGTTTTTT.

V is TRBV11-2 and J is TRBJ2-3, with D possibly matching TRBD2 (5 bases). Trimming stripped 5 bases from V and 1 base from J, with 16 bases between. CDR3 length: 16 amino acids. CDR1 SGHAT and CDR2 FQNNGV come from the germline V gene. CDR3 in amino acids: CASSPRTPRGTDTQYF. DNA of the CDR3: TGTGCCAGCAGCCCAAGGACTCCTCGGGGCACAGATACGCAGTATTTT. Variable domain in full (rest from reference TRBV11-2 and TRBJ2-3): EAGVAQSPRYKIIEKRQSVAFWCNPISGHATLYWYQQILGQGPKLLIQFQNNGVVDDSQLPKDRFSAERLKGVDSTLKIQPAKLEDSAVYLCASSPRTPRGTDTQYFGPGTRLTVL.

This chain connects TRBV28 to TRBJ1-2; 10 nucleotides line up with TRBD1. The CDR3 is 15 residues long. V shed 3 bases and J 2 bases; nucleotides not matched to a gene: 3. The germline CDR1 and CDR2 sequences are MDHEN and SYDVKM. The CDR3 loop reads CASSLGQGRNYGYTF. CDR3 coding DNA: TGTGCCAGCAGTTTGGGACAGGGGAGGAACTATGGCTACACCTTC.

The chain uses TRBV6-5 and TRBJ1-3; weak D call: TRBD1 (5 bases). The CDR3 sequence is 14 residues long. The germline V and J ends were trimmed by 5 bases and 0 bases, with 8 bases remaining between them. From germline, CDR1 is MNHEY and CDR2 SVGAGI. CDR3 sequence (DNA): TGTGCCAGCAGTCTCGACAGCTCTGGAAACACCATATATTTT. Its translation: CASSLDSSGNTIYF.

The chain joins TRBV7-9 to TRBJ1-2; no clear D gene. Germline values: CDR1 SEHNR, CDR2 FQNEAQ (reference sequence). Trimming pared 4 bases from V and 3 bases from J, leaving 6 bases between. This CDR3 comprises 12 residues. This chain's CDR3 is CASSSDYYGYTF. Written as DNA, the CDR3 is TGTGCCAGCAGCTCCGACTACTATGGCTACACCTTC.